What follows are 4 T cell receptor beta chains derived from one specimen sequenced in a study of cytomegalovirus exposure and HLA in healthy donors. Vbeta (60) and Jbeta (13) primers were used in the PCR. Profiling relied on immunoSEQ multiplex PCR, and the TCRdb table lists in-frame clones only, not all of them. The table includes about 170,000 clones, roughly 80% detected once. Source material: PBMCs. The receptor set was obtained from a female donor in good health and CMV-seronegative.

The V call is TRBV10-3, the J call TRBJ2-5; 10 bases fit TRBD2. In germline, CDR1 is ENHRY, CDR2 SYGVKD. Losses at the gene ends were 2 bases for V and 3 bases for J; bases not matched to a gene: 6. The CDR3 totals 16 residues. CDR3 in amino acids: CAISEPGTSAEETQYF. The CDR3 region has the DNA TGTGCCATCAGTGAGCCAGGGACTAGCGCGGAAGAGACCCAGTACTTC.

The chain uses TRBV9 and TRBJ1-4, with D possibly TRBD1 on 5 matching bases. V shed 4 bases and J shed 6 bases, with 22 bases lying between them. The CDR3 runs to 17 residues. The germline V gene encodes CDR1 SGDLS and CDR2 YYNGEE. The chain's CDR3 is CASSPQLFGTGDEKLFF. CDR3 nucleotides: TGTGCCAGCAGCCCGCAATTGTTTGGTACAGGTGATGAAAAACTGTTTTTT.

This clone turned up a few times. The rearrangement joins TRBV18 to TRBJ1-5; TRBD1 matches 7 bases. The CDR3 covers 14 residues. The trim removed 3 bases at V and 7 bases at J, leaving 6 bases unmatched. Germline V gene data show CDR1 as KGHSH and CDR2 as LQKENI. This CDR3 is CASSPPTGTQPQHF. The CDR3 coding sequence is TGTGCCAGCTCACCGCCGACAGGGACACAGCCCCAGCATTTT. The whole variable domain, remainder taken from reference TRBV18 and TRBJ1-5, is NAGVMQNPRHLVRRRGQEARLRCSPMKGHSHVYWYRQLPEEGLKFMVYLQKENIIDESGMPKERFSAEFPKEGPSILRIQQVVRGDSAAYFCASSPPTGTQPQHFGDGTRLSIL.

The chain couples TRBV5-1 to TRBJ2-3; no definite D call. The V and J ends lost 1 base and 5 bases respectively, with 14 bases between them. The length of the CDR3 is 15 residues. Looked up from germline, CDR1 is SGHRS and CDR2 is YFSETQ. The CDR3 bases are TGCGCCAGCAGCTTGTTCAGCGAAGCGATAGATACGCAGTATTTT. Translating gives CASSLFSEAIDTQYF.